A single sample is the source of the 5 T cell receptor beta chains below, sequenced in a study of blood T cell repertoires in COVID-19 (TCRdb year 2020). Receptor amplification or capture employed the immunoSEQ multiplex PCR assay. As stored in TCRdb, this immuneACCESS dataset retains in-frame rearrangements with V and J assigned. A fraction of the clones does not appear; measured against another copy, unresolved V genes explain less than half of the discrepancy, and the remainder lacks a known reason. The sample contains approximately 84,000 clones, about 68% of them found a single time. The ten biggest clones cover 4.5% to 6% of the sample. Sample: peripheral blood. These receptors came from a man aged 45-65 years with active or convalescent COVID-19.

The chain recombines TRBV2 with TRBJ2-7, with 8 bases lining up with TRBD2. Germline CDR1 and CDR2: SNHLY and FYNNEI. This CDR3 is 14 amino acids long. Germline trimming cut 6 bases from V and 3 bases from J; bases unmatched to any gene: 7. The CDR3: CASRASGPYYEQYF. The CDR3 DNA sequence: TGTGCCAGCAGGGCTAGCGGGCCCTACTACGAGCAGTACTTC.

V is TRBV4-1 and J is TRBJ1-1; possible D gene TRBD1, 5 bases. CDR3 length equals 15 residues. V lost 4 bases, J lost 4 bases, and 16 bases lay in between. Germline CDR1 reads MGHRA; CDR2 reads YSYEKL. As DNA, the CDR3 is TGCGCCAGCAGCCTACCCTCAGGGATGCGCACTGAAGCTTTCTTT. Translation gives CASSLPSGMRTEAFF.

The CDR3 DNA reads as TGTGCCAGCGGACCCCCCCGGGGGTGGACCGGGGAGCTGTTTTTT. It specifies CASGPPRGWTGELFF. This chain joins TRBV27 and TRBJ2-2, with a possible D match to TRBD2 (6 bases). Trimming left V 8 bases short and J 5 bases short, with 18 bases between. This CDR3 spans 15 amino acids. Looked up from germline, CDR1 is MNHEY and CDR2 is SMNVEV (reference sequence).

The rearrangement joins TRBV5-1 to TRBJ2-5; 9 bases match TRBD1. J was trimmed by 4 bases and V by 3 bases; bases with no gene match: 1. Germline V gives CDR1 SGHRS, CDR2 YFSETQ. This CDR3 region has 13 residues. The CDR3 sequence: CASSWTGVETQYF. CDR3 bases: TGCGCCAGCAGCTGGACAGGGGTAGAGACCCAGTACTTC.

The CDR3 nucleotides read TGTGCCAGCCGCCCCACAGGGTACTACGAGCAGTACTTC. It specifies CASRPTGYYEQYF. J is TRBJ2-7 and V is TRBV2, with D possibly TRBD1 on 6 matching bases. V lost 8 bases to trimming and J lost 3 bases, with 14 bases between them. This CDR3 comprises 13 residues. CDR1 SNHLY and CDR2 FYNNEI come from the germline V gene.